Following are 24 T cell receptor beta chains from one sample sequenced in a study of T cells in Graves' hyperthyroidism and ophthalmopathy (dated by TCRdb to the late 2010s). The library was prepared using multiplex PCR. The sequencing machine was an Illumina HiSeq 2000. The TCR beta CDR3 regions were amplified from the RNA transcripts. The TCR CDR3 was subjected to a first round of RT-PCR using the HTBI primer set and the Qiagen OneStep RT-PCR kit. In-frame beta chains were kept once TCRdb had trimmed the public reads at Q25 with fastp and called clones with MiXCR. Under each unique CDR3 protein, matching rows form one entry showing the most common genes and DNA. In this sample the table shows 500,000 to 650,000 distinct CDR3 sequences, nearly 20% of which occur a single time. In total, the top ten clones hold approximately 50% of the sample. Sequencing used blood. The receptors here all came from a man aged 40-49 years with Graves' ophthalmopathy.

This clonotype was observed once. The chain carries TRBV4-1 and TRBJ1-4; tentative D call: TRBD1 (6 bases). Trimming stripped 8 bases from V and 12 bases from J, with 13 bases between. The CDR3 is 11 amino acids. Germline loops: CDR1 MGHRA, CDR2 YSYEKL. The CDR3 loop is CASGEQGQLFF. In DNA form, the CDR3 reads TGCGCCAGCGGAGAACAGGGACAACTGTTTTTT.

As regards this clonotype: The CDR3 carries no conserved terminal phenylalanine or tryptophan, so it likely arises from a read error. The rearrangement links TRBV6-2 or TRBV6-3 to TRBJ2-3; D is unresolved. The CDR3 contains 16 residues. Germline-derived CDR1 and CDR2 are MNHEY and SVGEGT. Trimming took off 0 bases at V and 4 bases at J, with 14 bases between the two ends. In nucleotides, the CDR3 is TGTGCCAGCAGTTACTCGCACACCGGATTCGCAGATACGCAGTATTCT. Translating it yields CASSYSHTGFADTQYS.

This rearrangement joins TRBV28 to TRBJ2-7; 11 bases fit TRBD1. Looked up from germline, CDR1 is MDHEN and CDR2 is SYDVKM. The CDR3 totals 17 residues. V lost 4 bases, J lost 3 bases, and 11 bases stayed unmatched. DNA for the CDR3: TGTGCCAGCAGTTGGACAGGGGGCGAACCAAGGGACTACGAGCAGTACTTC. This codes for CASSWTGGEPRDYEQYF.

This chain uses TRBV20-1 with TRBJ1-1, with no clear D. V lost 6 bases to trimming and J lost 3 bases, with 8 bases between them. CDR1 and CDR2 (germline): DFQATT, SNEGSKA (reference sequence). The CDR3 is 11 residues long. This chain's CDR3 is CSADHHTEAFF. The CDR3 DNA reads TGCAGTGCCGATCACCACACTGAAGCTTTCTTT.

This clonotype was counted ten times or more. The chain employs TRBV5-1 and TRBJ2-7; D remains unclear. CDR3 length equals 14 residues. Germline-derived CDR1 and CDR2 are SGHRS and YFSETQ. With 4 bases removed from V and 2 bases from J, the gap between germline ends came to 13 bases. The CDR3: CASSRLDSTYEQYF. The CDR3 bases are TGCGCCAGCAGCCGTCTCGACTCAACCTACGAGCAGTACTTC.

In its sample, this clonotype was seen a few times. The chain couples TRBV27 to TRBJ1-2, with 8 bases identical to TRBD1. Germline CDR1 and CDR2: MNHEY and SMNVEV (reference sequence). This CDR3 is 15 amino acids long. The V and J ends lost 4 bases and 4 bases, in that order; junction bases with no gene match: 8. The CDR3 region is CASSSLQGAGYGYTF. CDR3 DNA sequence: TGTGCCAGCAGTTCACTCCAGGGGGCAGGCTATGGCTACACCTTC.

The gene calls are TRBV4-3 and TRBJ2-7; 9 bases line up with TRBD1. The germline V gene encodes CDR1 LGHNA and CDR2 YSLEER. V lost 2 bases to trimming and J lost 6 bases; unmatched junction nucleotides: 2. The CDR3 has 13 residues. The CDR3 spells CASSQRTGVEQYF. The CDR3 region has the DNA TGCGCCAGCAGCCAAAGGACAGGGGTCGAGCAGTACTTC.

In this sample, this clonotype turned up many times. The rearrangement joins TRBV27 to TRBJ2-3; TRBD2 matches 7 bases. Looked up from germline, CDR1 is MNHEY and CDR2 is SMNVEV (reference sequence). V lost 4 bases to trimming and J lost 5 bases; unmatched junction nucleotides: 12. The CDR3 extends over 16 amino acids. CDR3 sequence: CASSWSSGMVRDTQYF. The CDR3 bases are TGTGCCAGCAGTTGGTCGAGCGGGATGGTGCGAGATACGCAGTATTTT.

This clonotype was recorded at least ten times. V is TRBV20-1 and J is TRBJ2-3; no clear D gene. Germline V lookup: CDR1 DFQATT, CDR2 SNEGSKA (reference sequence). CDR3 length equals 17 residues. V gave up 0 bases and J gave up 5 bases, with 21 bases separating them. The CDR3 is CSARDRGGPLRQDTQYF. The CDR3 nucleotides read TGCAGTGCTAGAGATCGTGGTGGGCCCCTCCGCCAAGATACGCAGTATTTT.

This clonotype appeared many times. V gene TRBV20-1 combines with J gene TRBJ1-1, with unresolved D. V lost 5 bases, J lost 0 bases, and 7 bases lay in between. The CDR3 is 12 amino acids. CDR1 and CDR2 (germline): DFQATT, SNEGSKA (reference sequence). CDR3 region: CSAARMNTEAFF. DNA of the CDR3: TGCAGTGCTGCGCGTATGAACACTGAAGCTTTCTTT.

This clonotype was detected a few times. This sequence joins TRBV5-1 and TRBJ2-7, with TRBD1 matching 7 bases. V was clipped by 4 bases and J by 7 bases; unmatched bases: 14. Germline V CDR1 and CDR2: SGHRS, YFSETQ. The CDR3 loop spans 15 amino acids. CDR3 in DNA: TGCGCCAGCAGCGTAGACCCGACAGGGTCTCGGGAGCAGTACTTC. It yields the protein CASSVDPTGSREQYF.

There are many counts of this clonotype. In DNA form, the CDR3 reads TGTGCCAGCGAAGGACAGGGGGGGACTGAAGCTTTCTTT. Translated: CASEGQGGTEAFF. V gene TRBV6-1 combines with J gene TRBJ1-1, with 10 bases lining up with TRBD1. The CDR3 is made up of 13 amino acids. Per the germline V gene, CDR1 is MNHNS and CDR2 is SASEGT. The V and J ends lost 8 bases and 5 bases, in that order; junction bases with no gene match: 5.

The gene calls are TRBV11-2 and TRBJ2-1; 7 nucleotides align to TRBD2. The CDR3 length is 15 residues. V was pared by 5 bases and J by 6 bases, with 10 bases of the junction left unmatched. The germline V gene encodes CDR1 SGHAT and CDR2 FQNNGV. The DNA for the CDR3 is TGTGCCAGCAGCCGTGAAGGGAGGGTTCCCAATGAGCAGTTCTTC. The encoded protein is CASSREGRVPNEQFF.

The rearrangement links TRBV27 to TRBJ2-1; 9 bases are shared with TRBD1. V lost 5 bases, J lost 4 bases, and 6 bases stayed unmatched. CDR1 and CDR2 from the germline V gene are MNHEY and SMNVEV (reference sequence). The CDR3 consists of 15 residues. The CDR3 DNA follows: TGTGCCAGCAGTGCACCCGGGACAGGGTACAATGAGCAGTTCTTC. Translated, it gives CASSAPGTGYNEQFF.

V gene TRBV20-1 combines with J gene TRBJ1-2; possibly TRBD1 for D (5 bases). Germline values: CDR1 DFQATT, CDR2 SNEGSKA (reference sequence). This CDR3 contains 14 residues. Trimming took off 0 bases at V and 8 bases at J, with 16 bases between the two ends. CDR3 residues: CSARDYDSLGGYTF. Here the CDR3 DNA reads TGCAGTGCTAGAGACTATGACAGCTTGGGGGGCTACACCTTC.

This clonotype appeared a few times. The rearrangement links TRBV12-5 to TRBJ2-7; D is perhaps TRBD1 (5 bases). Trimming cost V 9 bases and J 2 bases, with 17 bases left between them. CDR1 and CDR2 (germline): LGHNT, FRNRAP. CDR3 size: 14 residues. Written as DNA, the CDR3 is TGTGCTAGGACCACGACAGATCTTCCCTACGAGCAGTACTTC. Protein: CARTTTDLPYEQYF.

This clonotype was seen many times. This sequence joins TRBV11-1 and TRBJ2-7; 7 nucleotides match TRBD2. V gave up 3 bases and J gave up 4 bases; unmatched junction bases: 9. Germline CDR1 reads SGHAT; CDR2 reads FQDESV (reference sequence). The CDR3 is 15 amino acids. The CDR3 here is CASSFSGGRIYEQYF. Written as DNA, the CDR3 is TGTGCCAGCAGCTTTTCCGGCGGGAGAATTTACGAGCAGTACTTC.

As to this clonotype: Just one base apart from a much larger clone, this may be a read error. This chain links TRBV28 with TRBJ1-3; tentative D call: TRBD1 (5 bases). This CDR3 has 14 residues. Germline-derived CDR1 and CDR2 are MDHEN and SYDVKM. CDR3 DNA sequence: TGTGCCAGCAGTCTCGACAGATCTGGAAACACCATGTATTTT. Its protein product is CASSLDRSGNTMYF.

The gene calls are TRBV30 and TRBJ2-7; D could derive from TRBD1 or TRBD2 (5 bases each). There are 12 residues in the CDR3. V shed 4 bases and J shed 7 bases, with 14 bases lying between them. Germline assignment: CDR1 GTSNPN and CDR2 SVGIG (reference sequence). The CDR3 bases are TGTGCCTGGAATTACGGGGCTGGAGAGCAGTACTTC. This gives the protein CAWNYGAGEQYF.

This clonotype appeared many times. V gene TRBV7-8 combines with J gene TRBJ2-2, with TRBD1 matching over 8 bases. The CDR3 has 17 amino acids. Germline loops: CDR1 SGHVS, CDR2 FQNEAQ. With 1 base clipped from V and 4 bases from J, the junction kept 8 bases outside the gene matches. The CDR3 spells CASSLEMQGATTGELFF. CDR3 coding DNA: TGTGCCAGCAGCTTAGAGATGCAGGGGGCTACCACCGGGGAGCTGTTTTTT. Supplemented by reference TRBV7-8 and TRBJ2-2, the full variable domain reads GAGVSQSPRYKVAKRGQDVALRCDPISGHVSLFWYQQALGQGPEFLTYFQNEAQLDKSGLPSDRFFAERPEGSVSTLKIQRTQQEDSAVYLCASSLEMQGATTGELFFGEGSRLTVL.

In nucleotides, the CDR3 is TGTGCCACCAGCAGAGATAATGCAGGGTCACCCCTCCACTTT. This sequence encodes CATSRDNAGSPLHF. The chain links TRBV15 to TRBJ1-6; D possibly corresponds to TRBD1 (5 bases). The CDR3 sequence is 14 residues long. Trimming removed 0 bases from V and 10 bases from J, with 10 bases in between. The V gene's germline CDR1 is LNHNV and CDR2 YYDKDF (reference sequence).

This clonotype was counted only a few times. The rearrangement joins TRBV14 to TRBJ2-1, with 7 bases that match TRBD1. V shed 3 bases and J 3 bases; nucleotides not matched to a gene: 2. The CDR3 sequence is 14 residues long. CDR1 is SGHDN and CDR2 is FVKESK in the germline V gene. The chain's CDR3 is CASSHWDSYNEQFF. CDR3 nucleotides: TGTGCCAGCAGCCACTGGGACAGCTACAATGAGCAGTTCTTC.

The gene calls are TRBV10-3 and TRBJ2-1, with TRBD1 matching 9 bases. The J segment lost 4 bases and the V segment lost 9 bases, leaving 13 bases of the junction unmatched. The CDR3 spans 16 residues. In germline, CDR1 is ENHRY, CDR2 SYGVKD. DNA for the CDR3: TGTGCCATTTTCATCCTCCGGGACAGGGCGTACAATGAGCAGTTCTTC. Its protein is CAIFILRDRAYNEQFF.

The rearrangement links TRBV20-1 to TRBJ2-1; D remains unclear. In germline, CDR1 is DFQATT, CDR2 SNEGSKA (reference sequence). CDR3 length: 12 residues. V was clipped by 3 bases and J by 10 bases, with 13 bases between them. The CDR3 DNA reads TGCAGTGCTAGGGATCCCATACCCGAGCAGTTCTTC. It translates to CSARDPIPEQFF.